These 26 T cell receptor beta chains came from one sample sequenced in a study of T cell repertoires in cytomegalovirus infection. Each CDR3 protein is one row after TCRdb ran MiXCR on the reads. The table shows some 450,000 distinct CDR3 sequences, with roughly a third occurring only once. The sequenced sample was PBMCs. The source of these receptors is a human donor in good health (CMV status not recorded). Some clones in this sample may be carry-over from other donors' samples.

This chain links TRBV7-8 with TRBJ1-2, with TRBD1 matching 10 bases. The CDR3 length is 17 residues. After removal of 5 bases from V and 4 bases from J, the junction contained 13 bases not matched to a gene. Germline values: CDR1 SGHVS, CDR2 FQNEAQ. In nucleotides, the CDR3 is TGTGCCAGCAGCCCGAGAGAGAGGGACAGGGGAACCTATGGCTACACCTTC. This encodes CASSPRERDRGTYGYTF. The full variable domain, with the rest looked up from reference TRBV7-8 and TRBJ1-2, is GAGVSQSPRYKVAKRGQDVALRCDPISGHVSLFWYQQALGQGPEFLTYFQNEAQLDKSGLPSDRFFAERPEGSVSTLKIQRTQQEDSAVYLCASSPRERDRGTYGYTFGSGTRLTVV.

In its sample, this clonotype was seen a few times. The chain couples TRBV12-3 or TRBV12-4 to TRBJ2-5; D could derive from TRBD1 or TRBD2 (5 bases each). The CDR3 length is 15 residues. Trimming removed 3 bases at V and 2 bases at J, with 13 bases between. In DNA, the CDR3 is TGTGCCAGCAGTTTTAAAGGGACCTTACAAGAGACCCAGTACTTC. This translates into CASSFKGTLQETQYF.

This clonotype was detected only a few times. The V call is TRBV19, the J call TRBJ1-2; unclear D gene. Per the germline V gene, CDR1 is LNHDA and CDR2 is SQIVND (reference sequence). V was clipped by 4 bases and J by 5 bases, with 14 bases between them. The CDR3 runs 14 residues. CDR3 amino acids: CASSTYMDSYGYTF. CDR3 nucleotides: TGTGCCAGTAGTACATACATGGATTCGTATGGCTACACCTTC.

A few counts support this clonotype. The chain links TRBV20-1 to TRBJ2-1; D gene unclear. V dropped 6 bases and J dropped 2 bases, with 17 bases sitting between them. In germline, CDR1 is DFQATT, CDR2 SNEGSKA (reference sequence). This CDR3 is 15 amino acids long. CDR3 loop: CSATLLGSPYNEQFF. The DNA of the CDR3 is TGCAGTGCCACTTTGCTAGGGTCGCCCTACAATGAGCAGTTCTTC.

This clonotype appeared many times. The rearrangement uses TRBV28 and TRBJ2-3; 10 bases fit TRBD1. The CDR3 contains 14 residues. With 5 bases clipped from V and 7 bases from J, the junction kept 6 bases outside the gene matches. Germline CDR1 is MDHEN and CDR2 is SYDVKM. The CDR3 DNA reads as TGTGCCAGCAGTGCGACAGGGGGCGCGAATACGCAGTATTTT. Translating it yields CASSATGGANTQYF. The full variable domain, rest sourced from reference TRBV28 and TRBJ2-3, is DVKVTQSSRYLVKRTGEKVFLECVQDMDHENMFWYRQDPGLGLRLIYFSYDVKMKEKGDIPEGYSVSREKKERFSLILESASTNQTSMYLCASSATGGANTQYFGPGTRLTVL.

The chain links TRBV18 to TRBJ2-7; D gene ambiguous. Germline V gene sequence: CDR1 KGHSH, CDR2 LQKENI. The CDR3 has 12 amino acids. Trimming took 4 bases from V and 5 from J, leaving 9 bases between them. The CDR3 here is CASSLRKDEQYF. CDR3 DNA: TGTGCCAGCTCACTGAGAAAGGACGAGCAGTACTTC.

J is TRBJ1-5 and V is TRBV20-1, with unresolved D. The CDR3 length is 12 residues. The germline V gene has CDR1 DFQATT and CDR2 SNEGSKA (reference sequence). The CDR3 DNA reads TGCAGGCCGCTAGTAAAAAAACAGCCCCAGCATTTT. Translated, it gives CRPLVKKQPQHF.

The V call is TRBV4-1, the J call TRBJ2-7; a weak D match, TRBD1 (5 bases). The CDR3 loop spans 15 amino acids. Germline V gene data show CDR1 as MGHRA and CDR2 as YSYEKL. The V end was cut by 4 bases, the J end by 5 bases, with 18 bases between. CDR3 in DNA: TGCGCCAGCAGCCGGGTATGGCAGGGTGACGACGAGCAGTACTTC. Amino acid sequence: CASSRVWQGDDEQYF.

This clonotype was observed at least ten times. The gene calls are TRBV7-6 and TRBJ2-4, with TRBD1 matching over 7 bases. Germline CDR1 and CDR2: SGHVS and FNYEAQ. The CDR3 spans 15 residues. J gave up 8 bases and V 1 base, and 8 bases lay outside the gene matches. The CDR3 region has the DNA TGTGCCAGCAGCTTAGGGTCGGCAGGGGGTGACATTCAGTACTTC. This gives the protein CASSLGSAGGDIQYF.

V is TRBV5-4 and J is TRBJ2-3; weak D call: TRBD2 (6 bases). Trimming took off 4 bases at V and 0 bases at J, with 15 bases between the two ends. Germline V gives CDR1 SGHNT, CDR2 YYREEE (reference sequence). The CDR3 sequence is 16 residues long. The CDR3 sequence: CASSPRDSGSTDTQYF. CDR3 sequence (DNA): TGTGCCAGCAGCCCTCGAGATAGCGGCAGCACAGATACGCAGTATTTT.

This clonotype came up a few times. This chain uses TRBV2 with TRBJ2-7; D not certain. V dropped 1 base and J dropped 2 bases, with 15 bases sitting between them. CDR1 SNHLY and CDR2 FYNNEI come from the germline V gene. This CDR3 region has 16 residues. CDR3 sequence (DNA): TGTGCCAGCAGTGAAGGAAGCTCCTTCGTGGCCTACGAGCAGTACTTC. This sequence encodes CASSEGSSFVAYEQYF.

The chain recombines TRBV7-6 with TRBJ2-1; D possibly corresponds to TRBD1 (6 bases). V shed 5 bases and J shed 0 bases, with 11 bases lying between them. The CDR3 spans 15 residues. CDR1 is SGHVS and CDR2 is FNYEAQ in the germline V gene. DNA for the CDR3: TGTGCCAGCAGCAAAGGACAGAGCTCCTACAATGAGCAGTTCTTC. It is translated as CASSKGQSSYNEQFF.

Many counts were recorded for this clonotype. The chain joins TRBV7-8 to TRBJ2-2; unclear D gene. The CDR3 loop spans 12 amino acids. V gave up 5 bases and J gave up 5 bases, with 6 bases separating them. Germline V lookup: CDR1 SGHVS, CDR2 FQNEAQ. The CDR3 reads CASSPRTGELFF. The CDR3 region has the DNA TGTGCCAGCAGCCCCCGTACCGGGGAGCTGTTTTTT.

The chain employs TRBV6-2 or TRBV6-3 and TRBJ2-1; 9 bases line up with TRBD1. With V trimmed by 7 bases and J by 4 bases, 8 bases remained unmatched. The CDR3 extends over 15 amino acids. Germline V gene sequence: CDR1 MNHEY, CDR2 SVGEGT. In DNA, the CDR3 is TGTGCCAGCACCCTGGGGGGGACAGGGTACAATGAGCAGTTCTTC. Protein sequence: CASTLGGTGYNEQFF.

The chain links TRBV19 to TRBJ1-5; possibly TRBD1 for D (6 bases). The CDR3 length is 19 residues. Germline CDR1 is LNHDA and CDR2 is SQIVND (reference sequence). The V end lost 4 bases, the J end lost 4 bases, and 26 bases lay between the germline ends. DNA of the CDR3: TGTGCCAGTAGTACGGAAAGGGGGTATGAGTCGGTTTTAAATCAGCCCCAGCATTTT. It encodes CASSTERGYESVLNQPQHF.

The chain is built from TRBV29-1 and TRBJ1-2; D is unresolved. Looked up from germline, CDR1 is SQVTM and CDR2 is ANQGSEA. The length of the CDR3 is 13 residues. The V end lost 6 bases, the J end lost 5 bases, and 16 bases lay between the germline ends. This CDR3 reads CSVRVGPEYGYTF. DNA for the CDR3: TGCAGCGTGCGAGTGGGTCCGGAATATGGCTACACCTTC.

This sequence joins TRBV5-1 and TRBJ2-3; 12 positions agree with TRBD1. CDR3 length equals 17 residues. The V gene's germline CDR1 is SGHRS and CDR2 YFSETQ. The V and J ends lost 2 bases and 6 bases, in that order; junction bases with no gene match: 10. CDR3 sequence reads: CASSFTGTGGAWDTQYF. Written as DNA, the CDR3 is TGCGCCAGCAGCTTTACCGGGACAGGGGGCGCTTGGGATACGCAGTATTTT.

In this sample, this clonotype turned up a few times. The chain joins TRBV19 to TRBJ2-1; TRBD1 aligns across 10 bases. Losses at the gene ends were 3 bases for V and 6 bases for J; bases not matched to a gene: 5. This CDR3 is 15 amino acids long. Germline V gene sequence: CDR1 LNHDA, CDR2 SQIVND (reference sequence). In DNA, the CDR3 is TGTGCCAGTAGTATTTACGGGACAGGGGTCAATGAGCAGTTCTTC. Translation: CASSIYGTGVNEQFF.

In this sample, this clonotype turned up a few times. This rearrangement joins TRBV11-2 to TRBJ1-3; D is possibly TRBD1 (5 bases). Between the trimmed V and J ends, which lost 0 bases and 2 bases, there was a span of 8 bases. The CDR3 has 15 amino acids. Per the germline V gene, CDR1 is SGHAT and CDR2 is FQNNGV. CDR3 in DNA: TGTGCCAGCAGCTTAGATTGGGGGGCTGGAAACACCATATATTTT. Its translation is CASSLDWGAGNTIYF.

The chain carries TRBV7-9 and TRBJ2-7; TRBD1 matches at 9 bases. The CDR3 is 15 residues long. V was clipped by 5 bases and J by 3 bases; unmatched bases: 8. Germline CDR1 is SEHNR and CDR2 is FQNEAQ (reference sequence). In DNA, the CDR3 is TGTGCCAGCAGCGCTGGGGACAGGGCAATCTACGAGCAGTACTTC. It codes for CASSAGDRAIYEQYF.

This clonotype was detected a few times. The chain carries TRBV7-6 and TRBJ2-5; unclear D gene. This CDR3 contains 14 residues. CDR1 and CDR2 (germline): SGHVS, FNYEAQ. V was cut by 1 base and J by 2 bases, with 8 bases left in between. Here the CDR3 DNA reads TGTGCCAGCAGCTTAGGAAGCCTTCAAGAGACCCAGTACTTC. Translating it yields CASSLGSLQETQYF.

The chain links TRBV7-6 to TRBJ1-4; D remains unclear. CDR1 is SGHVS, CDR2 FNYEAQ, per germline. Trimming removed 5 bases at V and 1 base at J, with 17 bases between. The CDR3 sequence is 17 residues long. The CDR3 is CASSPSSGGLTNEKLFF. The CDR3 nucleotides are TGTGCCAGCAGCCCAAGTAGTGGAGGGTTAACTAATGAAAAACTGTTTTTT.

This clonotype was observed a few times. V is TRBV4-1 and J is TRBJ1-2, with TRBD1 matching over 8 bases. Losses at the gene ends were 0 bases for V and 3 bases for J; bases not matched to a gene: 9. Germline lookup yields CDR1 MGHRA and CDR2 YSYEKL. The CDR3 has 17 amino acids. CDR3 nucleotide sequence: TGCGCCAGCAGCCAAGATTCGGACAGGGAAGTTGACTATGGCTACACCTTC. Translation: CASSQDSDREVDYGYTF.

This clonotype was seen at least ten times. The chain uses TRBV7-2 and TRBJ2-5, with no clear D. Germline lookup yields CDR1 SGHTA and CDR2 FQGNSA. The CDR3 consists of 14 residues. The V and J ends lost 10 bases and 3 bases respectively, with 18 bases between them. CDR3 DNA sequence: TGTGCCACCCACCTCGGGCAGGCAAAAGAGACCCAGTACTTC. Its protein is CATHLGQAKETQYF.

Remarks on this clonotype: Since a much larger clone is just one base distant, this may be a read error. The chain combines TRBV12-3 or TRBV12-4 with TRBJ2-7, with D perhaps matching TRBD1 (5 bases). The CDR3 loop spans 16 amino acids. The CDR3 DNA sequence: TGTGCCAGCAGTTTCGACAGCGACTTTATTTCGGCCGAGAAGTACTTC. Translating it yields CASSFDSDFISAEKYF.

This clonotype turned up a few times. The V call is TRBV11-1, the J call TRBJ2-1; 7 positions match TRBD2. Per germline, CDR1 SGHAT and CDR2 FQDESV (reference sequence). Losses at the gene ends were 6 bases for V and 5 bases for J; bases not matched to a gene: 7. This CDR3 is built from 14 residues. The CDR3 reads CASSSRDYNNEQFF. Here the CDR3 DNA reads TGTGCCAGCAGTTCCCGGGACTACAACAATGAGCAGTTCTTC.